This T cell receptor (beta chain) emerged from a study of blood T cell repertoires in COVID-19. CDR1 is SGHRS and CDR2 is YFSETQ in the germline V gene. This CDR3 is built from 16 residues. The V and J ends lost 0 bases and 8 bases, in that order; junction bases with no gene match: 7. Authors' analysis steps: Quantification of nucleated cells was approximated via reference gene primer amplification. This table comes from immunoSEQ multiplex PCR, and its TCRdb copy is limited to in-frame clones, with some not included. V, J and clone size are taken as reported in that table, and D and trimming were inferred from the DNA itself. The table includes under 250,000 clones, 80% to 90% detected once. This clone is a singleton in its sample.

The material sequenced was peripheral blood. The chain carries TRBV5-1 and TRBJ2-1; 11 positions agree with TRBD2. This clonotype was sampled from a man aged 35-49 years with acute or convalescent COVID-19. The CDR3 nucleotides read TGCGCCAGCAGCTTGGAGCTAGCGGGGGGAGGCGATGAGCAGTTCTTC. It codes for CASSLELAGGGDEQFF.